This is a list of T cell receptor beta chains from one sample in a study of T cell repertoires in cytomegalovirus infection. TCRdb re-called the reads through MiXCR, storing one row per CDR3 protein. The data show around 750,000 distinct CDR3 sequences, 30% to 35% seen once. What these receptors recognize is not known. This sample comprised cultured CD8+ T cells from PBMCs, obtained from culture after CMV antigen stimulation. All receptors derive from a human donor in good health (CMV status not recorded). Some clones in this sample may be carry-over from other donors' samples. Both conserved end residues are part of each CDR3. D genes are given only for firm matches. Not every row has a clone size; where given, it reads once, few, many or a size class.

CDR3: CASTAGTGGMTEAFF
DNA: TGTGCCAGTACCGCCGGGACAGGGGGAATGACTGAAGCTTTCTTT
J: TRBJ1-1
size: -
V: TRBV19
D: TRBD1
length: 15

CDR3: CASSSSSLGADTEAFF
DNA: TGTGCCAGCAGTTCCTCTTCCTTGGGGGCCGACACTGAAGCTTTCTTT
J: TRBJ1-1
size: -
V: TRBV12-3/TRBV12-4
D: -
length: 16

CDR3: CASSTRGAGDYGYTF
DNA: TGTGCCAGCAGCACGAGGGGGGCAGGGGACTATGGCTACACCTTC
J: TRBJ1-2
size: -
V: TRBV7-9
D: -
length: 15

CDR3: CASSLELAEETQYF
DNA: TGTGCCAGCAGCTTAGAACTAGCGGAAGAGACCCAGTACTTC
J: TRBJ2-5
size: many
V: TRBV7-2
D: TRBD2
length: 14

CDR3: CAMPAAGFCRTPEAFF
DNA: TGTGCCATGCCGGCGGCGGGGTTCTGTAGAACGCCTGAAGCTTTCTTT
J: TRBJ1-1
size: -
V: TRBV27
D: -
length: 16

CDR3: CASSLAGPLNYGYTF
DNA: TGTGCCAGCAGCTTAGCAGGGCCCCTGAACTATGGCTACACCTTC
J: TRBJ1-2
size: many
V: TRBV7-9
D: -
length: 15

CDR3: CASSLDLDILSGANVLTF
DNA: TGTGCCAGCAGCTTGGACCTGGACATCCTCTCTGGGGCCAACGTCCTGACTTTC
J: TRBJ2-6
size: -
V: TRBV5-3
D: -
length: 18

CDR3: CASSYYRGSGNTIYF
DNA: TGTGCCAGCAGTTATTACCGGGGTAGTGGAAACACCATATATTTT
J: TRBJ1-3
size: -
V: TRBV6-6
D: -
length: 15

CDR3: CATAGAANTEAFF
DNA: TGTGCCACCGCCGGGGCAGCGAACACTGAAGCTTTCTTT
J: TRBJ1-1
size: -
V: TRBV15
D: -
length: 13

CDR3: CALLAGGGNEQFF
DNA: TGTGCCCTCCTAGCGGGGGGCGGGAATGAGCAGTTCTTC
J: TRBJ2-1
size: few
V: TRBV2
D: TRBD2
length: 13

CDR3: CASSTATRTGMIEQYF
DNA: TGTGCCAGCAGCACCGCGACCAGGACAGGGATGATAGAGCAGTACTTC
J: TRBJ2-7
size: few
V: TRBV11-3
D: TRBD1
length: 16

CDR3: CGAPPPSSSPSYEQYF
DNA: TGCGGTGCCCCGCCCCCCTCGTCGAGCCCCTCCTACGAGCAGTACTTC
J: TRBJ2-7
size: -
V: TRBV20-1
D: -
length: 16

CDR3: CASSLQDPSTDTQYF
DNA: TGTGCCAGCAGTTTACAGGATCCTAGCACAGATACGCAGTATTTT
J: TRBJ2-3
size: few
V: TRBV27
D: -
length: 15

CDR3: CASSEDRVYNEQFF
DNA: TGTGCCAGCAGTGAAGATAGGGTATACAATGAGCAGTTCTTC
J: TRBJ2-1
size: -
V: TRBV6-1
D: -
length: 14

CDR3: CASSLEGTGANVLTF
DNA: TGTGCCAGCAGCTTAGAGGGCACCGGGGCCAACGTCCTGACTTTC
J: TRBJ2-6
size: many
V: TRBV7-6
D: -
length: 15

CDR3: CSAAGSQGVGTEAFF
DNA: TGCAGTGCTGCGGGGAGTCAGGGGGTAGGCACTGAAGCTTTCTTT
J: TRBJ1-1
size: few
V: TRBV20-1
D: TRBD1
length: 15

CDR3: CASSSDRVVPANIQYF
DNA: TGTGCCAGCAGCTCAGACAGGGTTGTACCTGCAAACATTCAGTACTTC
J: TRBJ2-4
size: many
V: TRBV7-9
D: TRBD1
length: 16

CDR3: CSAPTANTGELFF
DNA: TGCAGTGCTCCTACAGCGAACACCGGGGAGCTGTTTTTT
J: TRBJ2-2
size: -
V: TRBV20-1
D: -
length: 13

CDR3: CASSLWGSGGYYQETQYF
DNA: TGTGCCAGCAGTTTATGGGGTAGCGGGGGGTACTACCAAGAGACCCAGTACTTC
J: TRBJ2-5
size: -
V: TRBV27
D: TRBD2
length: 18

CDR3: CASSPRAVDPHNSPLHF
DNA: TGTGCCAGCAGTCCTCGGGCCGTTGACCCTCATAATTCACCCCTCCACTTT
J: TRBJ1-6
size: few
V: TRBV6-5
D: -
length: 17

CDR3: CASSINQGAYTF
DNA: TGTGCCAGCAGTATCAATCAGGGGGCCTACACCTTC
J: TRBJ1-2
size: -
V: TRBV12-3/TRBV12-4
D: TRBD1
length: 12

CDR3: CAISDRTAYGYTF
DNA: TGTGCCATCAGTGACCGGACAGCCTATGGCTACACCTTC
J: TRBJ1-2
size: -
V: TRBV10-3
D: -
length: 13

CDR3: CASSLNFRFQSQHF
DNA: TGTGCCAGCAGCCTTAACTTTAGATTTCAGTCCCAGCATTTT
J: TRBJ1-5
size: -
V: TRBV6-8
D: -
length: 14

CDR3: CANSQGLTAQYF
DNA: TGTGCCAACAGCCAGGGACTGACCGCCCAGTACTTC
J: TRBJ2-5
size: -
V: TRBV5-6
D: -
length: 12

CDR3: CASSQALGLYEQFF
DNA: TGTGCCAGCAGTCAGGCCCTGGGCCTTTATGAGCAGTTCTTC
J: TRBJ2-1
size: few
V: TRBV27
D: -
length: 14

CDR3: CASSYRIRETQYF
DNA: TGTGCCAGCAGTTACCGTATTAGAGAGACCCAGTACTTC
J: TRBJ2-5
size: few
V: TRBV6-2/TRBV6-3
D: -
length: 13